Listed below are T cell receptor beta chains from one sample, sequenced in a study of blood T cell repertoires in COVID-19. The protocol was immunoSEQ multiplex PCR, while the TCRdb copy is restricted to in-frame clones and leaves out a portion. The sample consists of 150,000 to 200,000 clones, 84% of them appearing once. Sequenced input: peripheral blood. The receptors were sampled from a human donor in a cohort sampled during active COVID-19. Each CDR3 is given with its conserved first and last residue. D genes are given only for firm matches. The size of a clone is reported for some rows only, either as once, few or many, or as a class for expanded clones.

j_call: TRBJ2-7; v_call: TRBV30; clone_size: NA; d_call: TRBD2; cdr3_nt: TGTGCCCGGGGGGGATACACCCTCGAGCAGTACTTC; cdr3_aa: CARGGYTLEQYF
j_call: TRBJ2-5; v_call: TRBV5-6; clone_size: NA; d_call: TRBD2; cdr3_nt: TGTGCCAGCAGCCTGGGACTAGCGGGGACACAAGAGACCCAGTACTTC; cdr3_aa: CASSLGLAGTQETQYF
j_call: TRBJ2-5; v_call: TRBV7-2; clone_size: NA; d_call: TRBD2; cdr3_nt: TGTGCCAGCAGCCTTGGGACTAGCGGGGAAAGGCTGGAGACCCAGTACTTC; cdr3_aa: CASSLGTSGERLETQYF
j_call: TRBJ1-6; v_call: TRBV3-1/TRBV3-2; clone_size: NA; d_call: NA; cdr3_nt: TGTGCCAGCAGCCAAGATTTAGACTACTCCTATAATTCACCCCTCCACTTT; cdr3_aa: CASSQDLDYSYNSPLHF
j_call: TRBJ1-5; v_call: TRBV6-5; clone_size: NA; d_call: TRBD1; cdr3_nt: TGTGCCAGCAGGGACAGGGTTGGTCAGCCCCAGCATTTT; cdr3_aa: CASRDRVGQPQHF
j_call: TRBJ1-2; v_call: TRBV3-1/TRBV3-2; clone_size: few; d_call: TRBD1; cdr3_nt: TGTGCCAGCAGCCGGGACAGGGGGCGCGACGGCTACACCTTC; cdr3_aa: CASSRDRGRDGYTF
j_call: TRBJ2-3; v_call: TRBV15; clone_size: NA; d_call: TRBD1; cdr3_nt: TGTGCCACCAGCAGAGATTTGATGGGGACAGGGGTAGGAGATACGCAGTATTTT; cdr3_aa: CATSRDLMGTGVGDTQYF
j_call: TRBJ1-3; v_call: TRBV5-1; clone_size: NA; d_call: NA; cdr3_nt: TGCGCCAGCAGCACCGGGCCGGACGGGAGCTCTGGAAACACCATATATTTT; cdr3_aa: CASSTGPDGSSGNTIYF
j_call: TRBJ2-6; v_call: TRBV7-9; clone_size: NA; d_call: NA; cdr3_nt: TGTGCCAGCAAAAGCGAGCGTGGGGCCAACGTCCTGACTTTC; cdr3_aa: CASKSERGANVLTF
j_call: TRBJ2-7; v_call: TRBV12-3/TRBV12-4; clone_size: NA; d_call: TRBD1; cdr3_nt: TGTGCCAGCAAAACGACAGGGTCCTACGAGCAGTACTTC; cdr3_aa: CASKTTGSYEQYF
j_call: TRBJ1-1; v_call: TRBV5-1; clone_size: NA; d_call: NA; cdr3_nt: TGCGCCAGCAGCTCTAGAAGCGGGGAATGGTCTGAAGCTTTCTTT; cdr3_aa: CASSSRSGEWSEAFF
j_call: TRBJ1-1; v_call: TRBV10-1; clone_size: NA; d_call: NA; cdr3_nt: TGCGCCAGCAGTGGACAGGTGAACACTGAAGCTTTCTTT; cdr3_aa: CASSGQVNTEAFF
j_call: TRBJ1-2; v_call: TRBV30; clone_size: NA; d_call: NA; cdr3_nt: TGTGCCTGGACTATCCGACAGACAACTAACTATGGCTACACCTTC; cdr3_aa: CAWTIRQTTNYGYTF
j_call: TRBJ2-7; v_call: TRBV14; clone_size: NA; d_call: NA; cdr3_nt: TGTGCCAGCAGCCCTCTTGGAGGGGGGGCCCCCTACGAGCAGTACTTC; cdr3_aa: CASSPLGGGAPYEQYF
j_call: TRBJ1-1; v_call: TRBV2; clone_size: NA; d_call: NA; cdr3_nt: TGTGCCAGCGCCACCTTCCTGGGGGGCACTGAAGCTTTCTTT; cdr3_aa: CASATFLGGTEAFF